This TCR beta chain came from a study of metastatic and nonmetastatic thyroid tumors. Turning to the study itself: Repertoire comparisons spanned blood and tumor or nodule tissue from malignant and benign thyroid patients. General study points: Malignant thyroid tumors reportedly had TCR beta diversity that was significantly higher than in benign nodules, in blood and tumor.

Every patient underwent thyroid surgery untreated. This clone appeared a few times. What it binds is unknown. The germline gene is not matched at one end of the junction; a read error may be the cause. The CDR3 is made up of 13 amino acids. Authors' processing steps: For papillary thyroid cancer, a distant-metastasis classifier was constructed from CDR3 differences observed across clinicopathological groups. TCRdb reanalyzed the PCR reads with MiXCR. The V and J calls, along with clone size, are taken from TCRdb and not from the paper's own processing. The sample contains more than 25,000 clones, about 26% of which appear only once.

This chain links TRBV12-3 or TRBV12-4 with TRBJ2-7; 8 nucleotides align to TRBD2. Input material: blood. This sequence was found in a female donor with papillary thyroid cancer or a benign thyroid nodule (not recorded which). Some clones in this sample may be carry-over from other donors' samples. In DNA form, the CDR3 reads TGTGCCAGCAGTCGGACTAGCTCCTACGATCAGTACTTC. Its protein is CASSRTSSYDQYF.